The clone carrying this T cell receptor beta chain was counted a few times. Antigen unknown. TCRdb processed the reads anew with MiXCR; each CDR3 protein has one entry. The sample yields 310,000 or so distinct CDR3 sequences, about a quarter seen once. The sample originates from a study of T cell repertoires in cytomegalovirus infection. Study conclusions and caveats: In two of eight donors, the top clonotype was HLA-C-restricted CMV-specific.

This clonotype was sampled from a human donor in good health (CMV status not recorded). Some clones in this sample may be carry-over from other donors' samples. The sample comprised PBMCs.

CDR3: CASSLPRWGAQYF. In nucleotides, the CDR3 is TGTGCCAGCAGTTTGCCCAGGTGGGGGGCCCAGTACTTC. The chain links TRBV28 to TRBJ2-5, with TRBD2 as a possible D gene (6 bases). Trimming removed 3 bases from V and 9 bases from J, with 14 bases in between. Germline loops: CDR1 MDHEN, CDR2 SYDVKM. The CDR3 has 13 amino acids.